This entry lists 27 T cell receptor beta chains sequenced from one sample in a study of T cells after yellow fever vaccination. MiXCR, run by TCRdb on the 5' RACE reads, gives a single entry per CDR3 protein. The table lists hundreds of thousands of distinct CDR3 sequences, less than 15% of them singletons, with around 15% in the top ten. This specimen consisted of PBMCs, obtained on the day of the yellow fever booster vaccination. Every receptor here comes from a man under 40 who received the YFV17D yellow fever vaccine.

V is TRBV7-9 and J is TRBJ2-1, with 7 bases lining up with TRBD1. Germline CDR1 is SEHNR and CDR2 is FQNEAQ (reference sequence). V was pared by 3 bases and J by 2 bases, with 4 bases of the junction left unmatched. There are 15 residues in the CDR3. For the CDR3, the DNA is TGTGCCAGCAGCTTTGGGCAGGGGGCCTACAATGAGCAGTTCTTC. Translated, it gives CASSFGQGAYNEQFF.

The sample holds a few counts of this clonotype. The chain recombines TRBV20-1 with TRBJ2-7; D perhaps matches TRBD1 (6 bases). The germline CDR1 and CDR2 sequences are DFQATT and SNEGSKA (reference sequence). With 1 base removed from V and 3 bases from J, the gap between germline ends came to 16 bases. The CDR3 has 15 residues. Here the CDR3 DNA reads TGCAGTGCTAGAGGGGACACAGCCAGAATCTACGAGCAGTACTTC. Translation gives CSARGDTARIYEQYF.

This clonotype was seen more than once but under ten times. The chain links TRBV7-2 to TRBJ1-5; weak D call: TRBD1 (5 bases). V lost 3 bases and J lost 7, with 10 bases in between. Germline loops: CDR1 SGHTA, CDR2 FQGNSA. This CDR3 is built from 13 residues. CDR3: CASSLGGTQPQHF. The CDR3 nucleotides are TGTGCCAGCAGCTTGGGAGGGACCCAGCCCCAGCATTTT.

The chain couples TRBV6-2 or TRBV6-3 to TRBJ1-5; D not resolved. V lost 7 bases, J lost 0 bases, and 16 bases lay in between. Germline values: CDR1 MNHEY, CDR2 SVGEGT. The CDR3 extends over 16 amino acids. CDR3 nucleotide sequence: TGTGCCAGCAATCAGTATGGGAGTTATAGCAATCAGCCCCAGCATTTT. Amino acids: CASNQYGSYSNQPQHF.

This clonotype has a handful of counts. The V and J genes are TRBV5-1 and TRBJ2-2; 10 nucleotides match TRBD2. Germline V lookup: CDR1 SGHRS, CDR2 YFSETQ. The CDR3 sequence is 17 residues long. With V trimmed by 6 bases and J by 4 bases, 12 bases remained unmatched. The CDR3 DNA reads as TGCGCCAGCATCGCGGCTAGCGGGAGTTCGGGCACCGGGGAGCTGTTTTTT. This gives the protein CASIAASGSSGTGELFF.

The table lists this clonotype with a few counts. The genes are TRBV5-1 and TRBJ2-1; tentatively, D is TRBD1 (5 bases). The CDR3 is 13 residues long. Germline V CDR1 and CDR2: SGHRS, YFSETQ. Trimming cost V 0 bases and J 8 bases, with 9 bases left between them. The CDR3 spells CASSLAGMDEQFF. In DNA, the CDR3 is TGCGCCAGCAGCTTGGCAGGGATGGATGAGCAGTTCTTC.

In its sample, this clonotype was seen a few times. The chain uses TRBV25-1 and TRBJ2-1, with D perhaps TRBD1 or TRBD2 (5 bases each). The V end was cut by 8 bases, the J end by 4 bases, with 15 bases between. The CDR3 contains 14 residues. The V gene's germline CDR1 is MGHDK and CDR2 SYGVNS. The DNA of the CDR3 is TGTGCCAGCGCTCCAGGGACGCATTACAATGAGCAGTTCTTC. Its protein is CASAPGTHYNEQFF.

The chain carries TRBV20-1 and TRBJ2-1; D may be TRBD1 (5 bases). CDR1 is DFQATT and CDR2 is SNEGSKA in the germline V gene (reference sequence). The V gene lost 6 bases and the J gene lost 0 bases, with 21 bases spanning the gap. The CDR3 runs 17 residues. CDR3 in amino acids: CSAREARLFSSYNEQFF. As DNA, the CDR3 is TGCAGTGCCAGGGAAGCTCGGCTCTTTAGCTCCTACAATGAGCAGTTCTTC.

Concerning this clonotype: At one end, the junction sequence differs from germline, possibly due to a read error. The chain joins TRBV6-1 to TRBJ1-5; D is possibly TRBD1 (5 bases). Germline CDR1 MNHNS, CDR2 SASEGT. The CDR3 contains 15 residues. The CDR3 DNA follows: TGTGCCAGCAGTGAACAGGGAGGAAGCAATCAGCCCGAGCATTTT. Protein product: CASSEQGGSNQPEHF.

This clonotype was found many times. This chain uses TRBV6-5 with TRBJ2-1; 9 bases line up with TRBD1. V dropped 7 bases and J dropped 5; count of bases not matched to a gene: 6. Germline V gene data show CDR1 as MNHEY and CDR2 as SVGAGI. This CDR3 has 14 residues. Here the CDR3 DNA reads TGTGCCAGCAACCGGGACAGGGTTAACAATGAGCAGTTCTTC. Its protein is CASNRDRVNNEQFF.

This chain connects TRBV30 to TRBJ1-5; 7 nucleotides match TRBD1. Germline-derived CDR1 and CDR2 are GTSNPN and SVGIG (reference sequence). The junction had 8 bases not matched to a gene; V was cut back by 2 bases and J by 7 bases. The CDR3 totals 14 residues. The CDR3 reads CAWSSTGLGQPQHF. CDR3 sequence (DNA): TGTGCCTGGAGTTCGACAGGGCTGGGGCAGCCCCAGCATTTT.

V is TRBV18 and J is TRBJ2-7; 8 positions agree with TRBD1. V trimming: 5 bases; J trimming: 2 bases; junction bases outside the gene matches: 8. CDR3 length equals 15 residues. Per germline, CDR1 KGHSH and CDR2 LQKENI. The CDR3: CASSSSGTGPYEQYF. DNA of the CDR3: TGTGCCAGCTCATCGTCCGGGACAGGTCCCTACGAGCAGTACTTC.

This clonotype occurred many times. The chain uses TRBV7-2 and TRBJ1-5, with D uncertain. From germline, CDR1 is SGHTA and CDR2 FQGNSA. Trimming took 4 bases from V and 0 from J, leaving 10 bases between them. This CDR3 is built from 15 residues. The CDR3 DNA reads TGTGCCAGCAGCTCGGACTATTATAGCAATCAGCCCCAGCATTTT. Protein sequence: CASSSDYYSNQPQHF.

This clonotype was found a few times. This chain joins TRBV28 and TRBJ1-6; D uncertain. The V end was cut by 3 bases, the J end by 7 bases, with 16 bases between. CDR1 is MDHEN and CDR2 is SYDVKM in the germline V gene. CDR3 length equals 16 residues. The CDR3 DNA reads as TGTGCCAGCAGTTTTTGGATTTCGAGTGTGAATTCACCCCTCCACTTT. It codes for CASSFWISSVNSPLHF.

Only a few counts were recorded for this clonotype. CDR3 protein: CSARDEGAILRLEAFF. For the CDR3, the DNA is TGCAGTGCTAGAGATGAAGGGGCGATCCTCCGGCTTGAAGCTTTCTTT. The chain joins TRBV20-1 to TRBJ1-1; D may be TRBD1 (5 bases). The CDR3 extends over 16 amino acids. With 0 bases removed from V and 7 bases from J, the gap between germline ends came to 21 bases. Germline lookup yields CDR1 DFQATT and CDR2 SNEGSKA (reference sequence).

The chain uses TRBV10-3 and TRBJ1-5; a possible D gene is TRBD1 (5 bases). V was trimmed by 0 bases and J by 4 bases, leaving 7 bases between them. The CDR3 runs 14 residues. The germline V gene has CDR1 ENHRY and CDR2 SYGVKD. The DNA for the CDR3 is TGTGCCATCAGTGAGTCCGGGGGTAATCAGCCCCAGCATTTT. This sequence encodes CAISESGGNQPQHF.

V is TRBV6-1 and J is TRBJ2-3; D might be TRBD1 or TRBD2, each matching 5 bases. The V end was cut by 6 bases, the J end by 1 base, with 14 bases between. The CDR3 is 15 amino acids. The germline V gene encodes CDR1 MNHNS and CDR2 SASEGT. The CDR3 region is CASSRGPGGTDTQYF. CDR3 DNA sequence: TGTGCCAGCAGCCGGGGCCCCGGGGGCACAGATACGCAGTATTTT.

CDR3 residues: CASSLATSGSTYNEQFF. CDR3 DNA sequence: TGCGCCAGCAGCTTGGCCACTAGCGGGAGTACCTACAATGAGCAGTTCTTC. The chain couples TRBV5-1 to TRBJ2-1, with 11 bases aligning to TRBD2. CDR1 is SGHRS, CDR2 YFSETQ, per germline. The CDR3 has 17 residues. V was pared by 0 bases and J by 2 bases, with 4 bases of the junction left unmatched.

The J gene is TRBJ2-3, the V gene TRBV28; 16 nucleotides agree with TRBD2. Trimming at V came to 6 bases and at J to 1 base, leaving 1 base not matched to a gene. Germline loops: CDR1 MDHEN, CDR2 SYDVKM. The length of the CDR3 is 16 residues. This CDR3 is CASRGLAGGGTDTQYF. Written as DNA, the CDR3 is TGTGCCAGCAGGGGACTAGCGGGAGGGGGCACAGATACGCAGTATTTT. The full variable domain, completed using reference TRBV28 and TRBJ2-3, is DVKVTQSSRYLVKRTGEKVFLECVQDMDHENMFWYRQDPGLGLRLIYFSYDVKMKEKGDIPEGYSVSREKKERFSLILESASTNQTSMYLCASRGLAGGGTDTQYFGPGTRLTVL.

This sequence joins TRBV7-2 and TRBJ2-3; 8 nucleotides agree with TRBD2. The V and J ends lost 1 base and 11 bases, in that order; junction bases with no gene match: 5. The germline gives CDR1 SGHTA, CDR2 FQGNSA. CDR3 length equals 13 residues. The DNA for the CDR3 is TGTGCCAGCAGCTTAGGACAGCTAGCGGGGCAGTATTTT. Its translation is CASSLGQLAGQYF.

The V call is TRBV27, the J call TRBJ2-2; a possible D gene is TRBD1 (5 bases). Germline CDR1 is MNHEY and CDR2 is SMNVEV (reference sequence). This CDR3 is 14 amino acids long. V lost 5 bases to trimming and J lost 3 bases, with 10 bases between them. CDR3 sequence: CASSTTEYTGELFF. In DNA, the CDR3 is TGTGCCAGCAGTACGACAGAGTACACCGGGGAGCTGTTTTTT.

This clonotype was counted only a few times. The CDR3 loop is CASSVAEGTIYGYTF. The DNA of the CDR3 is TGTGCCAGCAGCGTAGCTGAAGGGACCATCTATGGCTACACCTTC. This chain connects TRBV9 to TRBJ1-2; a weak D match, TRBD1 (5 bases). The CDR3 sequence is 15 residues long. The germline V gene encodes CDR1 SGDLS and CDR2 YYNGEE. V lost 0 bases and J lost 4, with 13 bases in between.

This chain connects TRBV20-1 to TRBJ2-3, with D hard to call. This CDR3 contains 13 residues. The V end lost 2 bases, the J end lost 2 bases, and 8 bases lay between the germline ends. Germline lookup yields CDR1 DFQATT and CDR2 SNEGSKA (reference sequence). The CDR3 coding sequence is TGCAGTGCTAGAAATTCCGTCACAGATACGCAGTATTTT. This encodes CSARNSVTDTQYF.

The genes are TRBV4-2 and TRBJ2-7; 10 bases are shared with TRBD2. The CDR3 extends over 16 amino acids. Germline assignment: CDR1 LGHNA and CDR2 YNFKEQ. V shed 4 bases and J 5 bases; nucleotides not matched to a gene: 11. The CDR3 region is CASSRLLAGEYDEQYF. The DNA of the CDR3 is TGTGCCAGCAGCCGTCTCCTAGCGGGAGAATATGACGAGCAGTACTTC.

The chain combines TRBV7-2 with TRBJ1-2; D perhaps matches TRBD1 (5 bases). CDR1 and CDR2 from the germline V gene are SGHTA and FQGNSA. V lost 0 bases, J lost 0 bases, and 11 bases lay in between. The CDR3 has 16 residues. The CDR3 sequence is CASSLATAGPNYGYTF. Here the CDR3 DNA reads TGTGCCAGCAGCTTAGCCACAGCGGGACCTAACTATGGCTACACCTTC.

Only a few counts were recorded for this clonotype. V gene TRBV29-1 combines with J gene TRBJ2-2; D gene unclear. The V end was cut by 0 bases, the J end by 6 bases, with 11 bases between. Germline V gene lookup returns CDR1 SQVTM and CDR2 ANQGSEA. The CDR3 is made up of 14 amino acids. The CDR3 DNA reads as TGCAGCGTTGAAGATAGTTTCGGTGCCGGGGAGCTGTTTTTT. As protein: CSVEDSFGAGELFF.

The CDR3 loop reads CASSLESSGSFDEQFF. The CDR3 DNA sequence: TGCGCCAGCAGCTTGGAGTCTAGCGGGAGTTTCGATGAGCAGTTCTTC. The V gene is TRBV5-1, the J gene TRBJ2-1, with 10 positions matching TRBD2. V lost 0 bases, J lost 8 bases, and 8 bases stayed unmatched. The CDR3 is 16 residues long. CDR1 is SGHRS and CDR2 is YFSETQ in the germline V gene.